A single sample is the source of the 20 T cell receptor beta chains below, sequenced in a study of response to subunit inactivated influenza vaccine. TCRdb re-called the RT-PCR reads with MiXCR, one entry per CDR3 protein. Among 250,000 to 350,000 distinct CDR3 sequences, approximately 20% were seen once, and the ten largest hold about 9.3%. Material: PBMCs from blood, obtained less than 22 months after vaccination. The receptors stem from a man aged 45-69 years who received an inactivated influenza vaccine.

CDR3: CASSRVLGDHEKLFF. The CDR3, as DNA: TGTGCCAGCAGCAGAGTTCTAGGGGATCATGAAAAACTGTTTTTT. The V call is TRBV7-8, the J call TRBJ1-4, with D perhaps TRBD1 (5 bases). Germline loops: CDR1 SGHVS, CDR2 FQNEAQ. V lost 5 bases, J lost 6 bases, and 16 bases lay in between. The CDR3 spans 15 residues.

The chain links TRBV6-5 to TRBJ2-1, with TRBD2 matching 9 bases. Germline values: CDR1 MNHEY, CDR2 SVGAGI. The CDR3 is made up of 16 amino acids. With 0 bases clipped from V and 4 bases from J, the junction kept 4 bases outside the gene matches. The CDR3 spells CASSYSASGAYNEQFF. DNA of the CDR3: TGTGCCAGCAGTTACTCGGCTAGCGGGGCATACAATGAGCAGTTCTTC.

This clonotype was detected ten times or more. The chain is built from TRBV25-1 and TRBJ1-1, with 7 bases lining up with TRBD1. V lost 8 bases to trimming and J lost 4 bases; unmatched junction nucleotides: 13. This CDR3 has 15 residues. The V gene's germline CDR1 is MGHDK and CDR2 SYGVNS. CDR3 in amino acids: CASPPREGGPTEAFF. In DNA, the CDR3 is TGTGCCAGCCCCCCGAGGGAAGGGGGCCCCACTGAAGCTTTCTTT. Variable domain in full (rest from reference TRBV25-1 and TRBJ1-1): EADIYQTPRYLVIGTGKKITLECSQTMGHDKMYWYQQDPGMELHLIHYSYGVNSTEKGDLSSESTVSRIRTEHFPLTLESARPSHTSQYLCASPPREGGPTEAFFGQGTRLTVV.

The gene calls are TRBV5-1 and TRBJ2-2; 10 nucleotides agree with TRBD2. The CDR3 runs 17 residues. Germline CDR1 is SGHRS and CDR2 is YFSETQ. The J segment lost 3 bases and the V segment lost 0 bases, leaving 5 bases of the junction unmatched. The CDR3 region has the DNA TGCGCCAGCAGCTTGGGAGTAGCGGGAGGAGACACCGGGGAGCTGTTTTTT. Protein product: CASSLGVAGGDTGELFF.

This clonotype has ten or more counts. The chain's CDR3 is CSVQASVLEAFF. CDR3 coding DNA: TGCAGCGTCCAAGCCTCAGTCCTCGAAGCTTTCTTT. The rearrangement joins TRBV29-1 to TRBJ1-1, with D unclear. The V gene lost 6 bases and the J gene lost 8 bases, with 16 bases spanning the gap. The CDR3 is made up of 12 amino acids. From germline, CDR1 is SQVTM and CDR2 ANQGSEA.

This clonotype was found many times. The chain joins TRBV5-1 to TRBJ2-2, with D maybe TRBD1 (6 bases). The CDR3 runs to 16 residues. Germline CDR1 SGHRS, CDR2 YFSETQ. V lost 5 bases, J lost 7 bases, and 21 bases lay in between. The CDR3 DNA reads TGCGCCAGCAGACGTCGACAGGCCTCGGTAGACGGGGAGCTGTTTTTT. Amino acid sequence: CASRRRQASVDGELFF.

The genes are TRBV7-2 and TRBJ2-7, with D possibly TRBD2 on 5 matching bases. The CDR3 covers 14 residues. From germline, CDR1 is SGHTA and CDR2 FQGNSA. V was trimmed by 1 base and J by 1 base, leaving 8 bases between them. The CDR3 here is CASSLELGSYEQYF. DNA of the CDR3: TGTGCCAGCAGCTTAGAACTAGGGTCCTACGAGCAGTACTTC.

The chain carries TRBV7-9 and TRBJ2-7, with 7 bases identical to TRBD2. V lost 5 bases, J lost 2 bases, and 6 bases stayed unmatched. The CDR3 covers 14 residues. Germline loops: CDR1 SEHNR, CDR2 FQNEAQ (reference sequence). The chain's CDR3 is CASSKEGGPYEQYF. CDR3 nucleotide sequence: TGTGCCAGCAGCAAGGAGGGAGGGCCCTACGAGCAGTACTTC.

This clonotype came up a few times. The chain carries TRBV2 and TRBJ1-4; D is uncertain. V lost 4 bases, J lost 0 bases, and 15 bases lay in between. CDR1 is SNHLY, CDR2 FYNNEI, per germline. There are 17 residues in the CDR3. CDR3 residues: CASSATRPDATNEKLFF. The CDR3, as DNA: TGTGCCAGCAGTGCGACCCGGCCAGATGCAACTAATGAAAAACTGTTTTTT. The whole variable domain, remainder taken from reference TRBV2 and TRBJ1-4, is EPEVTQTPSHQVTQMGQEVILRCVPISNHLYFYWYRQILGQKVEFLVSFYNNEISEKSEIFDDQFSVERPDGSNFTLKIRSTKLEDSAMYFCASSATRPDATNEKLFFGSGTQLSVL.

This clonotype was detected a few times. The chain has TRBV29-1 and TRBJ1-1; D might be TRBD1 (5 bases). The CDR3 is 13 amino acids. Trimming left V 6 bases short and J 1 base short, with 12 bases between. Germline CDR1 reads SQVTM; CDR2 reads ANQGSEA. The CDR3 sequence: CSVEQARNTEAFF. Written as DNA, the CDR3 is TGCAGCGTGGAACAGGCCCGGAACACTGAAGCTTTCTTT.

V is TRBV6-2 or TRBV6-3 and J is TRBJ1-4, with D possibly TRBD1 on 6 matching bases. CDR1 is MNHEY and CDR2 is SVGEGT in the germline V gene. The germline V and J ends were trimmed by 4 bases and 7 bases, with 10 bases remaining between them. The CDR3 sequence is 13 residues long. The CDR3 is CASSSGTREKLFF. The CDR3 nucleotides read TGTGCCAGCAGTTCTGGGACACGTGAAAAACTGTTTTTT.

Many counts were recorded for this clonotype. This CDR3 is CASSLGGGLSYNEQFF. The CDR3 coding sequence is TGCGCCAGCAGCCTCGGGGGGGGCCTATCCTACAATGAGCAGTTCTTC. The J gene is TRBJ2-1, the V gene TRBV4-3, with TRBD2 identical over 8 bases. V was pared by 4 bases and J by 1 base, with 6 bases of the junction left unmatched. The CDR3 sequence is 16 residues long. The germline gives CDR1 LGHNA, CDR2 YSLEER.

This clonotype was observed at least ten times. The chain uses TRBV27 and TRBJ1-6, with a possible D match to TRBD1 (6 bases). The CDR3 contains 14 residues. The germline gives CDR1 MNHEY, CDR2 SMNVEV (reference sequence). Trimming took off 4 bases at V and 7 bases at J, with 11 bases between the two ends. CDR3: CASSSEQGNSPLHF. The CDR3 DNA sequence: TGTGCCAGCAGTTCCGAGCAGGGGAATTCACCCCTCCACTTT.

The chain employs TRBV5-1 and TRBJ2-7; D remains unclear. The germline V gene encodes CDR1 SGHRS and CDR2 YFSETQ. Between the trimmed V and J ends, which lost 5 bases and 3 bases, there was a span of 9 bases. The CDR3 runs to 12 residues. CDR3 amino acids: CASRTQDYEQYF. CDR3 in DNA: TGCGCCAGCAGAACCCAGGACTACGAGCAGTACTTC. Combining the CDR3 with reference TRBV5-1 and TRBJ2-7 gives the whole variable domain KAGVTQTPRYLIKTRGQQVTLSCSPISGHRSVSWYQQTPGQGLQFLFEYFSETQRNKGNFPGRFSGRQFSNSRSEMNVSTLELGDSALYLCASRTQDYEQYFGPGTRLTVT.

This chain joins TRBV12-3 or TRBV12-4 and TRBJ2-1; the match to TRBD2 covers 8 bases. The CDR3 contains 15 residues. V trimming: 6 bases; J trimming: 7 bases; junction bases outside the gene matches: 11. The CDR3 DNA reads TGTGCCAGCAGCCGTACTGGCGGGGGGCAGAATGAGCAGTTCTTC. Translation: CASSRTGGGQNEQFF.

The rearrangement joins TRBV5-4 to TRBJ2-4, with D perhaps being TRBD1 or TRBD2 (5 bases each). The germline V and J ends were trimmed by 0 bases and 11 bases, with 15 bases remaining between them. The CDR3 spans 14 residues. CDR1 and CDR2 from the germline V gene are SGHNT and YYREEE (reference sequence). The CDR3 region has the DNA TGTGCCAGCAGCTTGGATACGGGGACCTCCGTTCAGTACTTC. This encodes CASSLDTGTSVQYF.

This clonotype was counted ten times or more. The CDR3 nucleotides are TGTGCCAGCAGTGGCCGGGGGCCACTAGCCAAAAACATTCAGTACTTC. This encodes CASSGRGPLAKNIQYF. The chain employs TRBV28 and TRBJ2-4; D is possibly TRBD1 or TRBD2 (6 bases each). CDR3 length: 16 residues. The germline gives CDR1 MDHEN, CDR2 SYDVKM. Between the trimmed V and J ends, which lost 5 bases and 0 bases, there was a span of 14 bases.

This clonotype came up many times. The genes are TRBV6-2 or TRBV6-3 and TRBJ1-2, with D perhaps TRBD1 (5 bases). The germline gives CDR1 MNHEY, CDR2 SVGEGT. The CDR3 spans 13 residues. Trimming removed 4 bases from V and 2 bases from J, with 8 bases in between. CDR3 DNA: TGTGCCAGCAGTTCCGGGACGAACTATGGCTACACCTTC. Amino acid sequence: CASSSGTNYGYTF.

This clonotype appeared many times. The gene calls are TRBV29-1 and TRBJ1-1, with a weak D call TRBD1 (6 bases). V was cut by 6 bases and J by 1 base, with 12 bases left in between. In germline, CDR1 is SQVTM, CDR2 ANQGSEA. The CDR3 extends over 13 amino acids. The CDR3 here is CSVKGTPNTEAFF. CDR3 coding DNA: TGCAGCGTAAAAGGGACACCGAACACTGAAGCTTTCTTT.

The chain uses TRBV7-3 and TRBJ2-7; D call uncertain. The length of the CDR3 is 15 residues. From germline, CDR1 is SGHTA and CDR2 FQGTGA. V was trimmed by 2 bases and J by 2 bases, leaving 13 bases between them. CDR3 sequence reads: CASSLRPDSAYEQYF. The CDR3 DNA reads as TGTGCCAGCAGCTTACGTCCGGATTCAGCCTACGAGCAGTACTTC. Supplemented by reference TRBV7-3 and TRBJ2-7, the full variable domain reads GAGVSQTPSNKVTEKGKYVELRCDPISGHTALYWYRQSLGQGPEFLIYFQGTGAADDSGLPNDRFFAVRPEGSVSTLKIQRTERGDSAVYLCASSLRPDSAYEQYFGPGTRLTVT.